This T cell receptor (beta chain) is from a study of metastatic and nonmetastatic thyroid tumors. The overall study: Patients with malignant and benign thyroid disease provided blood and tumor or nodule tissue, whose repertoires were compared.

In the authors' methods: Differences in CDR3 between clinicopathological groups were drawn on to build a classifier intended to discriminate distant-metastatic papillary thyroid cancer patients. TCRdb re-called the PCR reads through MiXCR. These V and J calls rely on TCRdb rather than the paper's analysis. The sample includes just over 70,000 clones, about 17% of them seen just once. All patients were treatment-naive before thyroid surgery. This clone was seen more than once but under ten times. The germline V and J ends were trimmed by 5 bases and 0 bases, with 14 bases remaining between them. Germline CDR1 is MNHNS and CDR2 is SASEGT. CDR3 length: 15 amino acids.

The sequencing sample was made of blood. V is TRBV6-1 and J is TRBJ2-7; D is perhaps TRBD1 (5 bases). This receptor was obtained from a female donor with papillary thyroid cancer or a benign thyroid nodule (not recorded which). Some clones in this sample may be carry-over from other donors' samples. CDR3 loop: CASSTVTVGSYEQYF. The CDR3 nucleotides read TGTGCCAGCAGTACCGTGACAGTGGGCTCCTACGAGCAGTACTTC.